What follows are 24 T cell receptor beta chains derived from one specimen sequenced in a study of blood T cell repertoires in COVID-19 (dated by TCRdb to about 2020). Library preparation was by the immunoSEQ multiplex PCR assay. Drawn from immuneACCESS, this table holds only the in-frame rearrangements with V and J called that TCRdb kept. Clones are partly lost; checked studies trace under half to an unresolved V gene and leave the rest unexplained. For this sample there are 200,000 to 300,000 clones; around 92% appear just once. Of the sample, under 3% falls within the top ten clones. Source material: peripheral blood. The origin of the receptors is a person under 35 with COVID-19, enrolled during active disease.

This chain links TRBV25-1 with TRBJ2-3, with D possibly being TRBD2 (5 bases). The germline CDR1 and CDR2 sequences are MGHDK and SYGVNS. The CDR3 totals 13 residues. V lost 7 bases and J 5 bases, leaving 13 bases between the germline ends. CDR3 nucleotide sequence: TGTGCCAGCAATCTTCCCGAGGGAGATACGCAGTATTTT. This encodes CASNLPEGDTQYF.

The J gene is TRBJ1-2, the V gene TRBV6-1; a weak D match, TRBD1 (6 bases). Trimming took 3 bases from V and 2 from J, leaving 13 bases between them. The germline V gene has CDR1 MNHNS and CDR2 SASEGT. This CDR3 is built from 15 residues. The CDR3, as DNA: TGTGCCAGCAGTGACGCGGGGGGCCTCAACTATGGCTACACCTTC. Amino acids: CASSDAGGLNYGYTF.

V gene TRBV6-7 combines with J gene TRBJ2-7, with 8 nucleotides matching TRBD2. TRBV6-7 qualifies as an ORF whose function is uncertain. V was pared by 6 bases and J by 6 bases, with 19 bases of the junction left unmatched. There are 17 residues in the CDR3. Here the CDR3 reads CASRCFRPGLEGSEQYF. DNA for the CDR3: TGTGCCAGCAGATGCTTTAGACCGGGACTAGAAGGGAGCGAGCAGTACTTC.

This clone occurred a few times. The rearrangement links TRBV3-1 (or the pseudogene TRBV3-2) to TRBJ2-7, with TRBD2 matching over 12 bases. This CDR3 contains 17 residues. Germline assignment: CDR1 LGHDT and CDR2 YNNKEL (reference sequence). Trimming removed 2 bases from V and 4 bases from J; junction bases left unmatched: 9. CDR3 in amino acids: CASSQRTSGKVWYEQYF. The CDR3 bases are TGTGCCAGCAGCCAACGGACTAGCGGGAAAGTCTGGTACGAGCAGTACTTC.

The chain carries TRBV25-1 and TRBJ2-7; tentative D call: TRBD2 (6 bases). This CDR3 is 12 amino acids long. CDR1 MGHDK and CDR2 SYGVNS come from the germline V gene. The V end lost 6 bases, the J end lost 2 bases, and 8 bases lay between the germline ends. CDR3 region: CASRGLTYEQYF. The CDR3 DNA reads TGTGCCAGCAGGGGACTGACCTACGAGCAGTACTTC.

The rearrangement uses TRBV2 and TRBJ1-6; 8 bases are a match to TRBD1. CDR3 length: 14 residues. V lost 6 bases, J lost 11 bases, and 9 bases stayed unmatched. Germline V lookup: CDR1 SNHLY, CDR2 FYNNEI. For the CDR3, the DNA is TGTGCCAGCAGGGCAGGGGGCGTAAATGCACCCCTCCACTTT. It is translated as CASRAGGVNAPLHF.

The chain's CDR3 is CASSLGGEGNQPQHF. The CDR3 DNA follows: TGTGCCAGCAGCTTGGGTGGGGAGGGCAATCAGCCCCAGCATTTT. V usage is TRBV5-8 and J usage is TRBJ1-5; D ambiguous. Trimming stripped 0 bases from V and 2 bases from J, with 9 bases between. Germline values: CDR1 SGHTS, CDR2 YDEGEE. There are 15 residues in the CDR3.

The chain couples TRBV7-8 to TRBJ2-1, with 11 bases aligning to TRBD2. In germline, CDR1 is SGHVS, CDR2 FQNEAQ. CDR3 length equals 16 residues. The ends lost 3 bases at V and 4 bases at J; junction bases unmatched: 5. CDR3 in amino acids: CASSFGLAGGYNEQFF. The CDR3 DNA is TGTGCCAGCAGCTTCGGATTAGCGGGGGGGTACAATGAGCAGTTCTTC.

The rearrangement joins TRBV5-4 to TRBJ2-4; possible D gene TRBD2, 5 bases. The CDR3 is 14 amino acids. Germline assignment: CDR1 SGHNT and CDR2 YYREEE (reference sequence). Trimming removed 3 bases from V and 1 base from J, with 8 bases in between. The CDR3 sequence: CASSSPGAKNIQYF. The DNA for the CDR3 is TGTGCCAGCAGCTCCCCGGGGGCCAAAAACATTCAGTACTTC.

This chain uses TRBV18 with TRBJ1-4, with D unresolved. The CDR3 contains 17 residues. CDR1 and CDR2 from the germline V gene are KGHSH and LQKENI. The V end lost 2 bases, the J end lost 2 bases, and 15 bases lay between the germline ends. The CDR3: CASSPYGEGSTNEKLFF. The CDR3 nucleotides are TGTGCCAGCTCACCATACGGGGAAGGGAGCACTAATGAAAAACTGTTTTTT.

This chain connects TRBV28 to TRBJ1-2, with 7 bases that match TRBD1. The germline V gene has CDR1 MDHEN and CDR2 SYDVKM. There are 14 residues in the CDR3. The V gene end was trimmed by 4 bases and the J gene end by 4 bases; junction bases not matched to a gene: 6. CDR3: CASSSTGIGYGYTF. The CDR3 DNA follows: TGTGCCAGCAGTTCGACAGGGATTGGCTATGGCTACACCTTC.

J is TRBJ2-7 and V is TRBV11-2; D perhaps matches TRBD1 (6 bases). Per germline, CDR1 SGHAT and CDR2 FQNNGV. Deletions cut 6 bases from V and 5 bases from J, with 14 bases between. This CDR3 region has 13 residues. CDR3 DNA sequence: TGTGCCAGCAGTAAGGACAGTTCAGACGAGCAGTACTTC. Translating it yields CASSKDSSDEQYF.

The chain carries TRBV9 and TRBJ2-1; 9 bases agree with TRBD2. The V and J ends lost 0 bases and 10 bases, in that order; junction bases with no gene match: 5. The CDR3 length is 14 residues. In germline, CDR1 is SGDLS, CDR2 YYNGEE. The chain's CDR3 is CASSVVAGVEEQFF. CDR3 sequence (DNA): TGTGCCAGCAGCGTAGTAGCGGGAGTAGAGGAGCAGTTCTTC.

The chain is built from TRBV24-1 and TRBJ2-1; the match to TRBD1 covers 9 bases. Trimming took 4 bases from V and 6 from J; bases not matched to a gene: 12. Germline V gene data show CDR1 as KGHDR and CDR2 as SFDVKD. This CDR3 has 17 residues. CDR3 residues: CATSETPGTGSVNEQFF. CDR3 DNA: TGTGCCACCAGTGAGACGCCCGGGACAGGGAGTGTCAATGAGCAGTTCTTC.

A few counts support this clone. This chain uses TRBV5-1 with TRBJ2-7, with TRBD2 identical over 10 bases. The V and J ends lost 0 bases and 5 bases, in that order; junction bases with no gene match: 5. Germline CDR1 reads SGHRS; CDR2 reads YFSETQ. The CDR3 length is 15 residues. The CDR3: CASSLAPSGSNEQYF. The CDR3 DNA follows: TGCGCCAGCAGCTTGGCTCCTAGCGGGAGCAACGAGCAGTACTTC.

This chain uses TRBV4-1 with TRBJ2-1; D is ambiguous. V lost 1 base to trimming and J lost 4 bases, with 8 bases between them. Germline-derived CDR1 and CDR2 are MGHRA and YSYEKL. The CDR3 contains 14 residues. The CDR3 here is CASSQVVTYNEQFF. The DNA of the CDR3 is TGCGCCAGCAGCCAAGTTGTGACTTACAATGAGCAGTTCTTC.

The V gene is TRBV6-5, the J gene TRBJ2-7; perhaps TRBD2 as D (5 bases). This CDR3 is 12 amino acids long. V lost 8 bases to trimming and J lost 0 bases, with 8 bases between them. The germline CDR1 and CDR2 sequences are MNHEY and SVGAGI. In DNA, the CDR3 is TGTGCCAGCTCAGCGGCCTCCTACGAGCAGTACTTC. Its translation is CASSAASYEQYF.

The gene calls are TRBV4-1 and TRBJ2-7, with D maybe TRBD1 (6 bases). Germline values: CDR1 MGHRA, CDR2 YSYEKL. With 4 bases removed from V and 0 bases from J, the gap between germline ends came to 16 bases. The CDR3 length is 16 residues. The CDR3 here is CASSLQWTASSYEQYF. CDR3 coding DNA: TGCGCCAGCAGCCTCCAGTGGACAGCTAGCTCCTACGAGCAGTACTTC.

The chain uses TRBV29-1 and TRBJ2-1; a possible D gene is TRBD2 (5 bases). This CDR3 is built from 15 residues. Germline values: CDR1 SQVTM, CDR2 ANQGSEA. V was pared by 5 bases and J by 0 bases, with 14 bases between. The CDR3: CSVRGLSSSYNEQFF. CDR3 nucleotide sequence: TGCAGCGTTCGAGGGCTGTCGAGCTCCTACAATGAGCAGTTCTTC.

The V and J genes are TRBV12-2 and TRBJ2-3; no check of the table's D call, TRBD2, against the DNA was made. TRBV12-2 is reported as a pseudogene. This CDR3 has 15 amino acids. CDR3 sequence (DNA): TGTGCAAGTCGCTTTCGGACTAGCGGCACAGATACGCAGTATTTT. This codes for CASRFRTSGTDTQYF.

This chain links TRBV24-1 with TRBJ1-5; 9 nucleotides agree with TRBD1. The germline V gene has CDR1 KGHDR and CDR2 SFDVKD. This CDR3 contains 18 residues. V lost 3 bases to trimming and J lost 0 bases; unmatched junction nucleotides: 8. CDR3 sequence: CATSDHRTGAYSNQPQHF. The CDR3 DNA follows: TGTGCCACCAGTGATCACCGGACAGGGGCTTATAGCAATCAGCCCCAGCATTTT.

The sample holds one count of this clone. The chain's CDR3 is CASSPRAGEETQYF. CDR3 coding DNA: TGTGCCAGCTCACCGAGGGCAGGAGAAGAGACCCAGTACTTC. The genes are TRBV18 and TRBJ2-5; a possible D gene is TRBD2 (5 bases). The V end lost 3 bases, the J end lost 3 bases, and 11 bases lay between the germline ends. Per germline, CDR1 KGHSH and CDR2 LQKENI. The CDR3 consists of 14 residues.

The chain recombines TRBV24-1 with TRBJ2-7; perhaps TRBD1 as D (6 bases). V lost 3 bases and J 2 bases, leaving 13 bases between the germline ends. From germline, CDR1 is KGHDR and CDR2 SFDVKD. The CDR3 extends over 15 amino acids. CDR3 sequence reads: CATSDSWDTAYEQYF. The CDR3 DNA reads as TGTGCCACCAGTGATAGTTGGGACACCGCCTACGAGCAGTACTTC.

The rearrangement links TRBV2 to TRBJ1-4; a possible D gene is TRBD1 (5 bases). The CDR3 runs to 17 residues. V was shortened by 6 bases and J by 7 bases, with 24 bases between the two germline ends. The germline V gene has CDR1 SNHLY and CDR2 FYNNEI. The CDR3 nucleotides read TGTGCCAGCAGCCTCCTTTGGGACTCCGGCGGGCGTGAAAAACTGTTTTTT. Translating it yields CASSLLWDSGGREKLFF. Complete variable domain (other parts from reference TRBV2 and TRBJ1-4): EPEVTQTPSHQVTQMGQEVILRCVPISNHLYFYWYRQILGQKVEFLVSFYNNEISEKSEIFDDQFSVERPDGSNFTLKIRSTKLEDSAMYFCASSLLWDSGGREKLFFGSGTQLSVL.